These 21 T cell receptor beta chains originate from one sample sequenced in a study of blood T cell repertoires in COVID-19. This table comes from immunoSEQ multiplex PCR, and its TCRdb copy is limited to in-frame clones, with some not included. The sample consists of more than 200,000 clones, around 88% of them appearing once. Material: peripheral blood. Receptors were obtained from a man younger than 45 with active or convalescent COVID-19.

This clone was counted only a few times. V usage is TRBV5-1 and J usage is TRBJ2-5; weak D call: TRBD1 (6 bases). Trimming removed 1 base from V and 5 bases from J, with 18 bases in between. The CDR3 is 16 residues long. Germline CDR1 SGHRS, CDR2 YFSETQ. CDR3 nucleotide sequence: TGCGCCAGCAGCTTGCTAGGACAGACTAACTGGGAGACCCAGTACTTC. Translated, it gives CASSLLGQTNWETQYF.

The chain combines TRBV18 with TRBJ1-1; TRBD1 matches at 8 bases. The V segment lost 3 bases and the J segment 2 bases; nucleotides outside the gene matches: 11. This CDR3 is 17 amino acids long. Germline V gene lookup returns CDR1 KGHSH and CDR2 LQKENI. This CDR3 reads CASSPLEPGQVNTEAFF. The CDR3 DNA reads TGTGCCAGCTCACCTCTGGAACCGGGACAGGTTAACACTGAAGCTTTCTTT.

A single count supports this clone. A read error may produce the germline difference seen at one junction end. J is TRBJ2-7 and V is TRBV12-3 or TRBV12-4; 9 bases align to TRBD1. The CDR3 sequence is 11 residues long. CDR3 sequence reads: CASSLGTGKTF. CDR3 DNA sequence: TGTGCCAGCAGCTTAGGGACAGGGAAGACCTTC.

V usage is TRBV24-1 and J usage is TRBJ1-5; 9 bases are a match to TRBD1. The length of the CDR3 is 14 residues. CDR1 and CDR2 (germline): KGHDR, SFDVKD. J lost 4 bases, V lost 4 bases, and 1 base had no gene match. Here the CDR3 reads CATSEGTGNQPQHF. The CDR3 coding sequence is TGTGCCACCAGTGAGGGGACAGGGAATCAGCCCCAGCATTTT.

The sample holds a few counts of this clone. The chain joins TRBV6-2 or TRBV6-3 to TRBJ1-5; no firm D call. The CDR3 has 15 amino acids. V lost 0 bases and J 2 bases, leaving 8 bases between the germline ends. Germline V gene data show CDR1 as MNHEY and CDR2 as SVGEGT. Written as DNA, the CDR3 is TGTGCCAGCAGTTACTCGTCGGTCGGCAATCAGCCCCAGCATTTT. Its protein product is CASSYSSVGNQPQHF.

The rearrangement links TRBV7-3 to TRBJ2-1; 12 positions match TRBD2. Germline CDR1 reads SGHTA; CDR2 reads FQGTGA. The J segment lost 7 bases and the V segment lost 5 bases, leaving 9 bases of the junction unmatched. The CDR3 totals 16 residues. The CDR3 loop is CASSKRTSGEGNEQFF. In DNA form, the CDR3 reads TGTGCCAGCAGCAAACGGACTAGCGGGGAGGGTAATGAGCAGTTCTTC. Supplemented by reference TRBV7-3 and TRBJ2-1, the full variable domain reads GAGVSQTPSNKVTEKGKYVELRCDPISGHTALYWYRQSLGQGPEFLIYFQGTGAADDSGLPNDRFFAVRPEGSVSTLKIQRTERGDSAVYLCASSKRTSGEGNEQFFGPGTRLTVL.

V gene TRBV6-2 or TRBV6-3 combines with J gene TRBJ1-5; 7 bases are a match to TRBD1. The CDR3 is 19 amino acids. Trimming removed 0 bases from V and 3 bases from J; junction bases left unmatched: 14. Germline CDR1 is MNHEY and CDR2 is SVGEGT. The CDR3 DNA reads as TGTGCCAGCAGTTACTCGACTTACAGAGGGGGCCCCTACAATCAGCCCCAGCATTTT. Translation: CASSYSTYRGGPYNQPQHF.

About this clone itself: This sample also contains other DNA sequences that code for the same CDR3. The chain links TRBV3-1 (or the pseudogene TRBV3-2) to TRBJ2-3; tentative D call: TRBD2 (6 bases). Trimming took 3 bases from V and 0 from J, leaving 7 bases between them. Germline V gives CDR1 LGHDT, CDR2 YNNKEL (reference sequence). The CDR3 contains 14 residues. The CDR3 DNA follows: TGTGCCAGCAGCCACGGGACTAGCACAGATACGCAGTATTTT. Its protein product is CASSHGTSTDTQYF.

The rearrangement links TRBV30 to TRBJ1-1, with D possibly being TRBD1 (5 bases). The CDR3 contains 14 residues. Looked up from germline, CDR1 is GTSNPN and CDR2 is SVGIG (reference sequence). Trimming took off 0 bases at V and 4 bases at J, with 12 bases between the two ends. CDR3 in amino acids: CAWSVTVGATEAFF. CDR3 DNA sequence: TGTGCCTGGAGTGTAACCGTAGGGGCCACTGAAGCTTTCTTT.

The chain links TRBV30 to TRBJ2-1; 7 bases match TRBD1. CDR1 and CDR2 from the germline V gene are GTSNPN and SVGIG (reference sequence). The CDR3 extends over 13 amino acids. V trimming: 1 base; J trimming: 10 bases; junction bases outside the gene matches: 7. CDR3 nucleotides: TGTGCCTGGAGTGACAGATCGGACAGGGAGCAGTTCTTC. Amino acid sequence: CAWSDRSDREQFF.

This chain links TRBV19 with TRBJ1-5; the D is unclear. V was clipped by 3 bases and J by 5 bases, with 8 bases between them. The CDR3 contains 13 residues. CDR1 is LNHDA and CDR2 is SQIVND in the germline V gene (reference sequence). CDR3 in DNA: TGTGCCAGTAGTATGAACCGGGATCAGCCCCAGCATTTT. It yields the protein CASSMNRDQPQHF.

The chain is built from TRBV2 and TRBJ2-3, with D maybe TRBD1 (6 bases). CDR1 is SNHLY, CDR2 FYNNEI, per germline. The CDR3 is 14 amino acids. V gave up 8 bases and J gave up 4 bases, with 16 bases separating them. The CDR3 protein is CASSRNRASDTQYF. The DNA for the CDR3 is TGTGCCAGCTCCAGAAACAGGGCCTCAGATACGCAGTATTTT. The complete variable domain, with remaining parts taken from reference TRBV2 and TRBJ2-3, reads EPEVTQTPSHQVTQMGQEVILRCVPISNHLYFYWYRQILGQKVEFLVSFYNNEISEKSEIFDDQFSVERPDGSNFTLKIRSTKLEDSAMYFCASSRNRASDTQYFGPGTRLTVL.

The rearrangement joins TRBV11-2 to TRBJ2-2; TRBD2 is a possible D gene (6 bases). CDR1 and CDR2 (germline): SGHAT, FQNNGV. The CDR3 runs 15 residues. Trimming removed 7 bases at V and 4 bases at J, with 16 bases between. The CDR3 sequence: CASNPPGTFTGELFF. The CDR3 DNA reads as TGTGCCAGCAACCCCCCCGGGACTTTCACCGGGGAGCTGTTTTTT. Full variable domain (rest looked up from reference TRBV11-2 and TRBJ2-2): EAGVAQSPRYKIIEKRQSVAFWCNPISGHATLYWYQQILGQGPKLLIQFQNNGVVDDSQLPKDRFSAERLKGVDSTLKIQPAKLEDSAVYLCASNPPGTFTGELFFGEGSRLTVL.

The genes are TRBV25-1 and TRBJ2-1, with D unclear. V was pared by 2 bases and J by 3 bases, with 8 bases between. This CDR3 is 14 amino acids long. The germline CDR1 and CDR2 sequences are MGHDK and SYGVNS. Here the CDR3 DNA reads TGTGCCAGCAGTGAAGGGCAGATCTACAATGAGCAGTTCTTC. This translates into CASSEGQIYNEQFF.

This rearrangement joins TRBV4-1 to TRBJ1-2; tentative D call: TRBD1 (6 bases). Germline lookup yields CDR1 MGHRA and CDR2 YSYEKL. Trimming pared 0 bases from V and 7 bases from J, leaving 15 bases between. This CDR3 contains 15 residues. CDR3 sequence: CASSQERAGDAGYTF. The CDR3 DNA is TGCGCCAGCAGCCAAGAACGGGCAGGGGATGCTGGCTACACCTTC.

The chain carries TRBV11-2 and TRBJ1-2; perhaps TRBD1 as D (6 bases). The germline V gene has CDR1 SGHAT and CDR2 FQNNGV. With 5 bases removed from V and 8 bases from J, the gap between germline ends came to 21 bases. CDR3 length: 15 amino acids. The CDR3 nucleotides are TGTGCCAGCAGCCCAAGCGGCAGGGGAATCGTGGGCTACACCTTC. It encodes CASSPSGRGIVGYTF. The variable domain in full, completed from reference TRBV11-2 and TRBJ1-2, reads EAGVAQSPRYKIIEKRQSVAFWCNPISGHATLYWYQQILGQGPKLLIQFQNNGVVDDSQLPKDRFSAERLKGVDSTLKIQPAKLEDSAVYLCASSPSGRGIVGYTFGSGTRLTVV.

J is TRBJ2-7 and V is TRBV28; the match to TRBD1 covers 7 bases. V lost 6 bases, J lost 12 bases, and 11 bases stayed unmatched. Germline V gives CDR1 MDHEN, CDR2 SYDVKM. The CDR3 runs to 12 residues. Written as DNA, the CDR3 is TGTGCCAGCAGAATAGCCACAGGGGATGCGTACTTC. Translation gives CASRIATGDAYF.

V usage is TRBV19 and J usage is TRBJ1-4; 8 bases are a match to TRBD1. CDR1 is LNHDA and CDR2 is SQIVND in the germline V gene (reference sequence). The trim removed 7 bases at V and 7 bases at J, leaving 8 bases unmatched. This CDR3 is 14 amino acids long. CDR3 nucleotides: TGTGCCAGTAAAATAGACAGGGGAAGTGAAAAACTGTTTTTT. This codes for CASKIDRGSEKLFF.

CDR3 sequence: CASYSGGRGELFF. In nucleotides, the CDR3 is TGTGCCTCATATAGCGGGGGCCGCGGGGAGCTGTTTTTT. This chain uses TRBV7-9 with TRBJ2-2; 9 nucleotides match TRBD2. Germline loops: CDR1 SEHNR, CDR2 FQNEAQ (reference sequence). This CDR3 is built from 13 residues. J was trimmed by 7 bases and V by 11 bases; bases with no gene match: 8. The variable domain in full, with the rest retrieved from reference TRBV7-9 and TRBJ2-2, is DTGVSQNPRHKITKRGQNVTFRCDPISEHNRLYWYRQTLGQGPEFLTYFQNEAQLEKSRLLSDRFSAERPKGSFSTLEIQRTEQGDSAMYLCASYSGGRGELFFGEGSRLTVL.

The V call is TRBV16, the J call TRBJ1-1; 9 nucleotides align to TRBD1. There are 15 residues in the CDR3. Trimming cost V 4 bases and J 1 base; bases outside gene matches: 4. The germline CDR1 and CDR2 sequences are KGHSY and FQNENV. CDR3 sequence (DNA): TGTGCCAGCAGCCGGGACAGGGCAAAGAACACTGAAGCTTTCTTT. It yields the protein CASSRDRAKNTEAFF.

The CDR3 reads CASSLAGTAPGGANVLTF. The CDR3 nucleotides read TGTGCCAGCAGCTTGGCCGGGACAGCCCCTGGAGGGGCCAACGTCCTGACTTTC. V gene TRBV5-6 combines with J gene TRBJ2-6, with 7 positions matching TRBD1. V dropped 0 bases and J dropped 4; count of bases not matched to a gene: 10. The V gene's germline CDR1 is SGHDT and CDR2 YYEEEE. This CDR3 region has 18 residues.